This T cell receptor (beta chain) was retrieved from a study of blood T cell repertoires in COVID-19 (dated by TCRdb to the early 2020s). Background for the entire study: The collaborator samples originated in the United States, Italy and Spain and spanned the acute and convalescent phases of COVID-19. The sample metadata nearly always contained a de-identified subject ID, COVID-19 status, age in years and sex. The dataset comprised deeply sampled blood TCRbeta repertoires from subjects exposed to, actively infected with, or recovered from COVID-19. The repertoires were released in a freely available public database intended as a resource for research on the immune response to SARS-CoV-2. HLA class I and class II types, where available, came from metadata supplied by the sample provider rather than from assay-based typing. Samples came from the ongoing ImmuneRACE study (first 160 participants) plus 1,254 subjects from 6 global collaborators. The material from the prospective study consisted of cDNA or gDNA derived from T cells, B-cell-depleted T cells, or PBMCs.

Based on the germline V gene (reference sequence), the CDR1 and CDR2 sequences are MNHNY and SVGAGI. The V end loses 6 bases and the J end loses 5 bases, and a stretch of 14 bases separates them. From the cysteine up to the phenylalanine, the CDR3 has a length of 14 residues. Just CDR3 DNA is preserved here, 42 bases in frame from base 1. Details on this clone: This clone's antigen is unknown. The record has no base qualities; no much larger clone is one base away.

TCRbeta CDR3 regions were amplified from genomic DNA using the immunoSEQ Assay, a bias-controlled multiplex PCR. The study's processing was this. Within the assay, amplification of reference gene primers was used to estimate how many nucleated cells each sample contained. Sequence reads were collapsed and filtered to measure the absolute abundance of every unique TCRbeta CDR3 rearrangement. For each sample, productive Simpson clonality was calculated as the square root of Simpson's diversity index over productive rearrangements. TCRdb holds this immuneACCESS table with in-frame rearrangements only. Some clones are missing; in checked studies, unresolved V genes explain under half, and the rest has no known cause. V and J calls plus clone size are reproduced from that table; the DNA served to infer D and trimming. The sample yields about 430,000 clones; 70% to 90% were counted once. The ten largest clones represent 1.4% of the sample.

General study outcomes and caveats: The quantity of clinical and demographic metadata differed by source and by participant and was supplied without curation.

Participants in the prospective study were enrolled through a virtual design, were aged roughly 18 to 95 years, and lived in roughly 25 United States geographic areas. In the prospective study, cohorts were assigned on the basis of participant-reported clinical history obtained from a screening survey and a study questionnaire. Exposed participants had been in contact with someone with a PCR-confirmed or clinician-diagnosed COVID-19 case within 2 weeks of study entry. In the prospective study, mobile phlebotomists collected whole blood, serum and a nasopharyngeal or oropharyngeal swab from each participant. Additional blood draws and questionnaires over an approximately 2-month period could optionally be provided by prospective study participants. Blood samples from the prospective study were shipped frozen or at room temperature prior to DNA extraction.

The sequenced material came from PBMCs or T cells enriched from blood (not recorded which). The rearrangement combines TRBV6-6 with TRBJ1-3; a tentative D call is TRBD1 (5 bases match). The clonotype originates from a woman aged 18 to 35 who had been exposed to COVID-19. The CDR3 is CASSDTGTRNTIYF. The nucleotide sequence reads TGTGCCAGCAGCGACACGGGGACTAGAAACACCATATATTTT.